In its sample, the clone carrying this T cell receptor beta chain was seen a few times. Germline and junction disagree at one end, which may indicate a read error. These data originate in a study of blood T cells in healthy people across ages. Using a J-beta primer mix together with a sample-barcoded 5' primer, a second PCR was run for roughly 6 to 12 cycles. TCRdb redid the calling of the 5' RACE reads with MiXCR, one entry per CDR3 protein. The sample lists about 540,000 distinct CDR3 sequences, around 24% seen once, with just under 9% in the top ten. The same data also contributed to another study, on T cells of mothers and their children.

This receptor was taken from a boy aged 10-17 years in good health. The source material was blood.

The chain's CDR3 is CSVASPGQGAYNGQFF. The CDR3 DNA reads TGCAGCGTTGCATCCCCGGGACAGGGGGCCTACAATGGGCAGTTCTTC. The chain joins TRBV29-1 to TRBJ2-1; 12 bases are shared with TRBD1. The CDR3 contains 16 residues. Per germline, CDR1 SQVTM and CDR2 ANQGSEA.